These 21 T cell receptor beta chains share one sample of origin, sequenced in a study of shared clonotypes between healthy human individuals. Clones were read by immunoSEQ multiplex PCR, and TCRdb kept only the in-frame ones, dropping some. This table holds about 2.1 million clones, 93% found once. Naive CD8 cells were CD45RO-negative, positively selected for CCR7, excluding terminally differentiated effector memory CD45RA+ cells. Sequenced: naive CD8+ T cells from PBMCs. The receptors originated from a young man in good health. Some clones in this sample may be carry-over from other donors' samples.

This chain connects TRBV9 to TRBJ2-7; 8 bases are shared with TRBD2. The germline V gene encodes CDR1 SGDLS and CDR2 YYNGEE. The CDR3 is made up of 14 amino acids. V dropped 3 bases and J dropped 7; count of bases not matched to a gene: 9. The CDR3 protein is CASSGGAGAGEQYF. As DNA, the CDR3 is TGTGCCAGCAGCGGGGGAGCGGGAGCGGGGGAGCAGTACTTC.

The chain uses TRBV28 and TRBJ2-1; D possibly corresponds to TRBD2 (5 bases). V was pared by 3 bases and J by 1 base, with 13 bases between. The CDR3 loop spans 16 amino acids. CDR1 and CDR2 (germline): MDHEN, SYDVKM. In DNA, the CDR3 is TGTGCCAGCAGTTTCGCAACGGGGAAATCCTACAATGAGCAGTTCTTC. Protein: CASSFATGKSYNEQFF.

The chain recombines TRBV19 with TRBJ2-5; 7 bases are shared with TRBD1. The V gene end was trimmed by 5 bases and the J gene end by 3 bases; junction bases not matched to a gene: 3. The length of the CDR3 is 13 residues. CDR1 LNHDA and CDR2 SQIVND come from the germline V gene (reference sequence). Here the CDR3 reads CASSLTGKETQYF. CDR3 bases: TGTGCCAGTAGTCTGACAGGGAAAGAGACCCAGTACTTC.

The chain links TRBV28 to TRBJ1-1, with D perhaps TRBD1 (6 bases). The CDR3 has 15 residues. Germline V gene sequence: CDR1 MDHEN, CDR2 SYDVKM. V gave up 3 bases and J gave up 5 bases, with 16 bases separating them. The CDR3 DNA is TGTGCCAGCAGTTTGTTCAGGGGTGGTAGAACTGAAGCTTTCTTT. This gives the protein CASSLFRGGRTEAFF.

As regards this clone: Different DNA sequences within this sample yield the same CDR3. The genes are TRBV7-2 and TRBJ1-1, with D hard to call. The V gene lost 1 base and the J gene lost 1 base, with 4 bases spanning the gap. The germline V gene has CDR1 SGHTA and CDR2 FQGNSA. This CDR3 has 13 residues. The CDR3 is CASSLGWNTEAFF. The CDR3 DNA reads TGTGCCAGCAGCTTAGGCTGGAACACTGAAGCTTTCTTT. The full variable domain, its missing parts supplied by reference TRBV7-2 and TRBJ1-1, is GAGVSQSPSNKVTEKGKDVELRCDPISGHTALYWYRQSLGQGLEFLIYFQGNSAPDKSGLPSDRFSAERTGGSVSTLTIQRTQQEDSAVYLCASSLGWNTEAFFGQGTRLTVV.

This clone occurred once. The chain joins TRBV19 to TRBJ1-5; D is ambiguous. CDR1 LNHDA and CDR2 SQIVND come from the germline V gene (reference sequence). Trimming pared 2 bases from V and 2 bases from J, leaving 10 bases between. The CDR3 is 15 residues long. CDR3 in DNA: TGTGCCAGTAGTATATACGCTTTGGGCAATCAGCCCCAGCATTTT. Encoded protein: CASSIYALGNQPQHF.

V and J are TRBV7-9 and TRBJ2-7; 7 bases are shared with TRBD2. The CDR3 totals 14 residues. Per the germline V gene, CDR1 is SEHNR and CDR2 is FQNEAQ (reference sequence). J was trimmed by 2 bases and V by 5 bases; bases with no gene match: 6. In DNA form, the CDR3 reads TGTGCCAGCAGCAGCGGGACTCAAACCTACGAGCAGTACTTC. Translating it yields CASSSGTQTYEQYF.

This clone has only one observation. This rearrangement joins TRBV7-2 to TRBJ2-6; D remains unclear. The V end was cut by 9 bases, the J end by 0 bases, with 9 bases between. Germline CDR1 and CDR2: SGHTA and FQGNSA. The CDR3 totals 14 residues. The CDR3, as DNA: TGTGCCAGTCAGCGACGCTCTGGGGCCAACGTCCTGACTTTC. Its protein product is CASQRRSGANVLTF.

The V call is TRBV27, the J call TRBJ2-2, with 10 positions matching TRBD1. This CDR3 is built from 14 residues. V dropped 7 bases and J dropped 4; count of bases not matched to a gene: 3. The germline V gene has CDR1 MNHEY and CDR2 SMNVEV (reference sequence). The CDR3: CASTWTGGTGELFF. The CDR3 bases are TGTGCCAGCACGTGGACAGGGGGCACCGGGGAGCTGTTTTTT.

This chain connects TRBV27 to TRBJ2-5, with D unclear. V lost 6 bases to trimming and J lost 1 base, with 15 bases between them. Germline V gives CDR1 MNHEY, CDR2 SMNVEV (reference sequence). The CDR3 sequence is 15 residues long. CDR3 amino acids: CASRLGVRSQETQYF. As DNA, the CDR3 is TGTGCCAGCAGACTCGGAGTGAGGAGCCAAGAGACCCAGTACTTC.

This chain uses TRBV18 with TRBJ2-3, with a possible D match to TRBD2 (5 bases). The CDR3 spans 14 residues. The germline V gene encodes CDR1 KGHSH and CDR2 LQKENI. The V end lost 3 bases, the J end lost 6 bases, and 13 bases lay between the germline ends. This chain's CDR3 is CASSPPNPGDTQYF. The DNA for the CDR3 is TGTGCCAGCTCACCTCCCAACCCGGGGGATACGCAGTATTTT.

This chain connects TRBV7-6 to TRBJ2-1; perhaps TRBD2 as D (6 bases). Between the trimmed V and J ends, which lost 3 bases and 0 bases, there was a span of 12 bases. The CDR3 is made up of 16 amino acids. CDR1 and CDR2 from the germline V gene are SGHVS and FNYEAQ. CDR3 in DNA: TGTGCCAGCAGCTTCACTAGCTTAGGCTCCTACAATGAGCAGTTCTTC. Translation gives CASSFTSLGSYNEQFF.

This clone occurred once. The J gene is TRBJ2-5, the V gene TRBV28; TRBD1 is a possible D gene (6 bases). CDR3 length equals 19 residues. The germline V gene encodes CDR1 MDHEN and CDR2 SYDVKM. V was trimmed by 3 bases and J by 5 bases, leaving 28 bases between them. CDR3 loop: CASSFVILFRGRGEETQYF. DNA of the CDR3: TGTGCCAGCAGTTTTGTTATCCTATTTCGCGGCAGGGGTGAGGAGACCCAGTACTTC.

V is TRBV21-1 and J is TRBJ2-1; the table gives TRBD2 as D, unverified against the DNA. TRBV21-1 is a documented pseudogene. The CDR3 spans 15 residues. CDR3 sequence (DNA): TGTGCCAGCAGCATTCGCGGGAGGCCCTACAATGAGCAGTTCTTC. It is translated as CASSIRGRPYNEQFF.

Here the CDR3 reads CASSLIDGTNEKLFF. Written as DNA, the CDR3 is TGTGCCAGCAGCTTAATTGACGGCACTAATGAAAAACTGTTTTTT. This chain links TRBV7-9 with TRBJ1-4; D call uncertain. The V and J ends lost 2 bases and 2 bases respectively, with 9 bases between them. The CDR3 is 15 residues long. Germline lookup yields CDR1 SEHNR and CDR2 FQNEAQ (reference sequence). Full variable domain (outside the CDR3, taken from reference TRBV7-9 and TRBJ1-4): DTGVSQNPRHKITKRGQNVTFRCDPISEHNRLYWYRQTLGQGPEFLTYFQNEAQLEKSRLLSDRFSAERPKGSFSTLEIQRTEQGDSAMYLCASSLIDGTNEKLFFGSGTQLSVL.

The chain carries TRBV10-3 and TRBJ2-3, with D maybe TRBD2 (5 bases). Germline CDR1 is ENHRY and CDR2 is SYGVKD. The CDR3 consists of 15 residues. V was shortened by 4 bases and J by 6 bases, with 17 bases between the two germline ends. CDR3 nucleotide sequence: TGTGCCATCAGTGTTGTGGCGGGTCTGGGGGATACGCAGTATTTT. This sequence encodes CAISVVAGLGDTQYF.

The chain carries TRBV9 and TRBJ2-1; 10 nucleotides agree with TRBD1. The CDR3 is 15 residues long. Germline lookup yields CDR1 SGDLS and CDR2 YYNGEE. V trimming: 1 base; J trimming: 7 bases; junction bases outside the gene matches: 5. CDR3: CASSVRQGASNEQFF. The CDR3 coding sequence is TGTGCCAGCAGCGTACGACAGGGGGCGTCTAATGAGCAGTTCTTC.

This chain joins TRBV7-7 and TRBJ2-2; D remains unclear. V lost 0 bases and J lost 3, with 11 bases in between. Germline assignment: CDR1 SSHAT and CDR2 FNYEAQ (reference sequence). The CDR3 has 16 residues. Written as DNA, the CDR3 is TGTGCCAGCAGCTTAGCTCGTGGGTTGGACACCGGGGAGCTGTTTTTT. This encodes CASSLARGLDTGELFF.

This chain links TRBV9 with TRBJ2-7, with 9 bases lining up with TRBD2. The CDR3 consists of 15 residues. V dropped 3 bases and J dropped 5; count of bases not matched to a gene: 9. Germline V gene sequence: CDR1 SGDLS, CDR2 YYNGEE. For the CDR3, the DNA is TGTGCCAGCAGCGCCGTAGCGGGAGCAATGGACGAGCAGTACTTC. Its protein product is CASSAVAGAMDEQYF.

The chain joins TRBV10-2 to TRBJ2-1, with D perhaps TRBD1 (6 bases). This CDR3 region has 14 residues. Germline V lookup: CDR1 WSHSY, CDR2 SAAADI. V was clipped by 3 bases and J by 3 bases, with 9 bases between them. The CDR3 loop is CASSDRGNYNEQFF. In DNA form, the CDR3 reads TGCGCCAGCAGTGACAGGGGCAACTACAATGAGCAGTTCTTC.

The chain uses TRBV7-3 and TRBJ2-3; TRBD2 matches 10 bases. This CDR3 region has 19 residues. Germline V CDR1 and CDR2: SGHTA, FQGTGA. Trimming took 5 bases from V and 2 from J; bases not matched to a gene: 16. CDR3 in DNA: TGTGCCAGCAGCGCCACTAGCGGGGTCGGCACCTATCTCACAGATACGCAGTATTTT. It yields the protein CASSATSGVGTYLTDTQYF.